The T cell receptor beta chain under discussion was sequenced for a study of regulatory T cells in long-lasting Graves disease (dated by TCRdb to the early 2020s). Background on the whole study: To count as having persistent Graves' disease, a patient had to have received antithyroid drug treatment for over 5 years with TSH receptor autoantibodies remaining persistently positive. A total of roughly 33 samples underwent TCR sequencing: some 13 from persistent and around 20 from newly diagnosed Graves' disease patients. The study was conducted in China and was registered as a clinical trial. This study used TCR sequencing and RNA sequencing of peripheral blood to compare persistent Graves' disease patients against newly diagnosed Graves' disease patients. Antithyroid drugs had been taken for 8.5 to 12 years on average by persistent Graves' disease patients in the clinical cohort. What the research found in general, with its limitations: Patients with persistent disease shared more public clonotypes (about 2,700) than newly diagnosed patients did (nearly 1,000). Sequencing and analysis were restricted to the TCR beta chain. Persistent disease showed preferential use of TRBV28, TRBJ1-2 and TRBJ2-5, whereas newly diagnosed disease favored TRBV20-1 and TRBJ2-1. Only peripheral blood was studied, because thyroid tissue, the primary lesion, was inaccessible. As a limitation, the authors acknowledged that the small sample size may reduce accuracy. Persistent Graves' disease patients showed lower TCR Shannon entropy and fewer highly expanded clones than newly diagnosed patients, suggesting clonal expansion.

The germline V gene specifies SGHRS as CDR1 and YFSETQ as CDR2. The CDR3, cysteine through phenylalanine, is 14 amino acids long. This entry keeps only the CDR3 DNA: 42 bases, framed from base 1. Library construction relied on multiplex PCR. The reads were generated on an Illumina HiSeq 4000. TCR beta libraries were built with iRepertoire HTBI primers and Arm-PCR amplification of CDR3 regions. PCR products were gel purified before sequencing. Regarding the original processing steps: Gene usage analysis of CDR3 amino acid clonotypes used the 60 to 75 TRBV and some 13 TRBJ segments found across samples. Filtered high-quality paired reads were merged into contigs using COPE and FqMerger. BLAST was used to align contigs to IMGT TRBV, TRBD and TRBJ reference genes, and CDR3 was defined according to IMGT. Any clonotype with a frequency above 0.1% was counted as a highly expanded clone. Repertoire diversity was measured by Shannon entropy, and V-J evenness by the Gini coefficient. A clonotype found in more than one individual was treated as public. The public reads were run again by TCRdb, first through fastp at Q25 and then through MiXCR, and only productive beta chains were kept. Rows are unified per CDR3 protein, each entry keeping the most common DNA and genes. The V and J calls reflect TCRdb's pipeline rather than the authors' work. Recorded for this sample are about 460,000 distinct CDR3 sequences; less than 25% of them occurred a single time. Approximately 14% of the sample goes to the ten largest clones.

Many counts were recorded for this clonotype. Its antigen has not been determined. A junction end diverges from the germline sequence, so it may reflect a read error. Reading the label with the study, this specimen's time point is: persistent/refractory GD, antithyroid drugs over 5 years with positive TRAb. RNA was extracted from PBMCs in TRIzol for both TCR sequencing and RNA sequencing. The diagnosis of Graves' disease was made according to American Thyroid Association guidelines. Patients for the study were recruited at an endocrinology department in Xi'an, China. From each patient, about 9.7 milliliters of peripheral blood was collected into an EDTA anticoagulant tube. Ficoll Paque Plus density gradient separation was used to isolate PBMCs, and no further T cell sorting was done. An Agilent 2100 Bioanalyzer and agarose gel were used to assess RNA quality, and a NanoDrop 2000 was used to measure RNA concentration.

The starting material was peripheral blood mononuclear cells (PBMCs), obtained when the disease was refractory, from a patient treated with antithyroid drugs. Recombination joined TRBV5-1 with TRBJ1-1; the D gene cannot be resolved reliably. The clonotype originates from a female donor with Graves disease. The encoded CDR3 is CASSLERVNTEAFF. The DNA sequence is as follows: TGTGCCAGCAGCTTAGAGCGTGTGAACACTGAAGCTTTCTTT. The full variable domain, with segments outside the CDR3 supplied by the reference TRBV5-1 and TRBJ1-1 proteins, appears as KAGVTQTPRYLIKTRGQQVTLSCSPISGHRSVSWYQQTPGQGLQFLFEYFSETQRNKGNFPGRFSGRQFSNSRSEMNVSTLELGDSALYLCASSLERVNTEAFFGQGTRLTVV.